This passage covers 25 T cell receptor beta chains from one sample sequenced in a study of T cell changes during pregnancy in multiple sclerosis. Profiling relied on immunoSEQ multiplex PCR, and the TCRdb table lists in-frame clones only, not all of them. The sample records roughly 64,000 clones, around 90% being singletons. The sample in question was peripheral blood, obtained in the second trimester of pregnancy. These receptors were taken from a female donor with multiple sclerosis, enrolled in a pregnancy study.

A single count supports this clone. This rearrangement joins TRBV5-4 to TRBJ2-5; D is unresolved. The CDR3 is made up of 14 amino acids. Trimming stripped 0 bases from V and 2 bases from J, with 8 bases between. Germline values: CDR1 SGHNT, CDR2 YYREEE (reference sequence). CDR3 region: CASSLGLDQETQYF. The DNA of the CDR3 is TGTGCCAGCAGCTTGGGTCTAGATCAAGAGACCCAGTACTTC.

For the CDR3, the DNA is TGCAGCGGAAACAATGTAGCGGGAGGGGACAATGAGCAGTTCTTC. This sequence encodes CSGNNVAGGDNEQFF. The chain combines TRBV29-1 with TRBJ2-1, with 11 bases aligning to TRBD2. The length of the CDR3 is 15 residues. Germline CDR1 reads SQVTM; CDR2 reads ANQGSEA. V lost 7 bases, J lost 5 bases, and 10 bases stayed unmatched.

The chain recombines TRBV6-5 with TRBJ2-7, with 11 bases lining up with TRBD1. CDR1 and CDR2 (germline): MNHEY, SVGAGI. This CDR3 is 14 amino acids long. J lost 5 bases, V lost 6 bases, and 6 bases had no gene match. The CDR3 coding sequence is TGTGCCAGCAGGCCGGACAGGGGGCTTGACGAGCAGTACTTC. Translation: CASRPDRGLDEQYF.

This clone showed up just once. The chain carries TRBV5-1 and TRBJ2-2; 9 positions agree with TRBD1. The V and J ends lost 0 bases and 2 bases, in that order; junction bases with no gene match: 2. Germline V CDR1 and CDR2: SGHRS, YFSETQ. The CDR3 covers 16 residues. The CDR3 bases are TGCGCCAGCAGCTTGGGGACAGGGGTCAACACCGGGGAGCTGTTTTTT. Protein: CASSLGTGVNTGELFF.

The chain is built from TRBV30 and TRBJ2-7, with a weak D call TRBD2 (6 bases). Germline lookup yields CDR1 GTSNPN and CDR2 SVGIG (reference sequence). The germline V and J ends were trimmed by 0 bases and 3 bases, with 18 bases remaining between them. The CDR3 is 16 amino acids. The DNA for the CDR3 is TGTGCCTGGAGTGTGACTGGGGGGTCAAGAGACTACGAGCAGTACTTC. This codes for CAWSVTGGSRDYEQYF.

V and J are TRBV2 and TRBJ2-7; the D is unclear. Germline V gene data show CDR1 as SNHLY and CDR2 as FYNNEI. Trimming took off 0 bases at V and 4 bases at J, with 4 bases between the two ends. This CDR3 is 12 amino acids long. CDR3 sequence reads: CASSEARYEQYF. CDR3 sequence (DNA): TGTGCCAGCAGTGAAGCCAGATACGAGCAGTACTTC.

The V call is TRBV11-1, the J call TRBJ1-5; a possible D gene is TRBD1 (6 bases). The germline gives CDR1 SGHAT, CDR2 FQDESV (reference sequence). The V and J ends lost 2 bases and 3 bases respectively, with 14 bases between them. This CDR3 is built from 16 residues. In DNA form, the CDR3 reads TGTGCCAGCAGCTTAAGGCAGGGGCCCTCCAATCAGCCCCAGCATTTT. Protein sequence: CASSLRQGPSNQPQHF.

V usage is TRBV7-3 and J usage is TRBJ1-2; D possibly corresponds to TRBD1 (6 bases). Trimming took off 5 bases at V and 0 bases at J, with 13 bases between the two ends. The CDR3 totals 15 residues. CDR1 and CDR2 from the germline V gene are SGHTA and FQGTGA. The CDR3: CASSPYGGPNYGYTF. The DNA of the CDR3 is TGTGCCAGCAGCCCCTACGGGGGGCCTAACTATGGCTACACCTTC.

In its sample, this clone was seen a few times. This rearrangement joins TRBV18 to TRBJ1-1; D unresolved. V dropped 0 bases and J dropped 10 bases, with 12 bases sitting between them. Germline V CDR1 and CDR2: KGHSH, LQKENI. The CDR3 has 13 amino acids. The CDR3 loop reads CASSPPHEAGAFF. CDR3 coding DNA: TGTGCCAGCTCACCACCTCATGAGGCCGGAGCTTTCTTT.

J is TRBJ1-4 and V is TRBV28; 10 bases map to TRBD1. The V segment lost 8 bases and the J segment 5 bases; nucleotides outside the gene matches: 5. Germline V gene lookup returns CDR1 MDHEN and CDR2 SYDVKM. The CDR3 spans 14 residues. The CDR3 spells CASGQTGGNEKLFF. CDR3 DNA: TGTGCCAGCGGTCAGACAGGGGGCAATGAAAAACTGTTTTTT.

The chain combines TRBV7-2 with TRBJ1-3; no clear D gene. The V gene's germline CDR1 is SGHTA and CDR2 FQGNSA. CDR3 length: 16 residues. V was trimmed by 2 bases and J by 0 bases, leaving 11 bases between them. CDR3 sequence reads: CASSLRYGSSGNTIYF. CDR3 sequence (DNA): TGTGCCAGCAGCTTACGTTACGGGAGCTCTGGAAACACCATATATTTT.

This chain links TRBV7-3 with TRBJ2-7, with 14 bases aligning to TRBD2. In germline, CDR1 is SGHTA, CDR2 FQGTGA. The CDR3 is made up of 18 amino acids. The trim removed 1 base at V and 0 bases at J, leaving 5 bases unmatched. Written as DNA, the CDR3 is TGTGCCAGCAGCTTAAGAAGCGGACTAGCGGGAGGCTCCTACGAGCAGTACTTC. Its translation is CASSLRSGLAGGSYEQYF.

The rearrangement links TRBV5-4 to TRBJ2-2, with 13 bases matching TRBD2. This CDR3 has 16 amino acids. V shed 0 bases, J shed 5 bases, and the junction held 1 base outside the gene matches. CDR1 and CDR2 (germline): SGHNT, YYREEE (reference sequence). The CDR3 protein is CASSLGTSGRTGELFF. CDR3 nucleotide sequence: TGTGCCAGCAGCTTGGGGACTAGCGGGAGAACCGGGGAGCTGTTTTTT.

V usage is TRBV7-9 and J usage is TRBJ2-7; 7 bases map to TRBD1. Germline lookup yields CDR1 SEHNR and CDR2 FQNEAQ (reference sequence). The junction had 8 bases not matched to a gene; V was cut back by 6 bases and J by 3 bases. The CDR3 is 14 residues long. CDR3 sequence: CASSKTGTDYEQYF. In nucleotides, the CDR3 is TGTGCCAGCAGTAAAACCGGGACAGACTACGAGCAGTACTTC.

This clone was picked up one time. The chain recombines TRBV7-2 with TRBJ2-3, with D perhaps TRBD2 (6 bases). The germline CDR1 and CDR2 sequences are SGHTA and FQGNSA. V lost 1 base and J lost 3, with 11 bases in between. This CDR3 spans 15 amino acids. CDR3 coding DNA: TGTGCCAGCAGCTTAGATGGAGGGCGGACAGATACGCAGTATTTT. This codes for CASSLDGGRTDTQYF.

The genes are TRBV7-6 and TRBJ1-6; perhaps TRBD1 as D (5 bases). Trimming pared 4 bases from V and 10 bases from J, leaving 14 bases between. Germline CDR1 SGHVS, CDR2 FNYEAQ. This CDR3 is 14 amino acids long. The CDR3 region has the DNA TGTGCCAGCAGCTCCTTTGGGGCCGAGTCACCCCTCCACTTT. This gives the protein CASSSFGAESPLHF.

The chain is built from TRBV4-2 and TRBJ2-1; D call uncertain. The CDR3 covers 11 residues. Germline V gene sequence: CDR1 LGHNA, CDR2 YNFKEQ. Trimming pared 0 bases from V and 11 bases from J, leaving 5 bases between. The chain's CDR3 is CASSQDSKQFF. CDR3 coding DNA: TGTGCCAGCAGCCAAGATAGTAAGCAGTTCTTC.

This clone was counted once. The chain carries TRBV19 and TRBJ1-4; 9 positions agree with TRBD1. Per the germline V gene, CDR1 is LNHDA and CDR2 is SQIVND (reference sequence). The CDR3 runs to 14 residues. Unmatched junction bases numbered 5, after V lost 5 bases and J lost 7 bases. CDR3 in DNA: TGTGCCAGTAGTGTACAGGGGGCAATTGAAAAACTGTTTTTT. Translated, it gives CASSVQGAIEKLFF.

This clone was observed a few times. The J gene is TRBJ1-1, the V gene TRBV6-6, with 8 bases aligning to TRBD1. J was trimmed by 1 base and V by 9 bases; bases with no gene match: 7. CDR3 length equals 14 residues. Germline CDR1 MNHNY, CDR2 SVGAGI (reference sequence). DNA of the CDR3: TGTGCCAGTACAGGGGGGCGGTGGAACACTGAAGCTTTCTTT. Protein sequence: CASTGGRWNTEAFF.

A note on this clone: In this CDR3 the conserved last residue, phenylalanine or tryptophan, is missing, so a read error is likely. It is unclear where the CDR3 begins or ends on the DNA, so no DNA is shown, and the CDR3 is as TCRdb lists it. The chain links TRBV4-2 to TRBJ2-3; the table's TRBD2 call for D was not verified on the DNA. The CDR3 region is 16 residues in length, termini included. CDR1 LGHNA and CDR2 YNFKEQ come from the germline V gene. The chain's CDR3 is CASSQDAGEGSIRFQV.

The chain employs TRBV7-2 and TRBJ2-2; D is ambiguous. This CDR3 spans 13 amino acids. Germline V CDR1 and CDR2: SGHTA, FQGNSA. V lost 5 bases and J 6 bases, leaving 10 bases between the germline ends. CDR3 sequence: CASSPIRSGELFF. CDR3 nucleotides: TGTGCCAGCAGCCCGATTAGATCCGGGGAGCTGTTTTTT.

This sequence joins TRBV7-2 and TRBJ1-4; no reliable D call. The germline V gene has CDR1 SGHTA and CDR2 FQGNSA. Deletions cut 6 bases from V and 0 bases from J, with 11 bases between. The CDR3 has 15 residues. CDR3 DNA: TGTGCCAGCAGGGAGACCGGTTCAACTAATGAAAAACTGTTTTTT. Its translation is CASRETGSTNEKLFF.

Written as DNA, the CDR3 is TGTGCCAGCGTTGTGCTAGACAGTCAAGAGACCCAGTACTTC. Translated, it gives CASVVLDSQETQYF. The chain is built from TRBV7-9 and TRBJ2-5, with D possibly matching TRBD1 (5 bases). Germline loops: CDR1 SEHNR, CDR2 FQNEAQ (reference sequence). With 8 bases removed from V and 2 bases from J, the gap between germline ends came to 15 bases. The CDR3 spans 14 residues.

J is TRBJ2-7 and V is TRBV28; D not certain. Germline CDR1 MDHEN, CDR2 SYDVKM. The CDR3 covers 14 residues. V lost 4 bases to trimming and J lost 2 bases, with 12 bases between them. The CDR3 sequence is CASSSAQVTYEQYF. Here the CDR3 DNA reads TGTGCCAGCAGTTCAGCGCAAGTAACCTACGAGCAGTACTTC.

The rearrangement links TRBV5-1 to TRBJ2-5; perhaps TRBD2 as D (5 bases). The CDR3 covers 14 residues. Deletions cut 3 bases from V and 0 bases from J, with 9 bases between. Per germline, CDR1 SGHRS and CDR2 YFSETQ. CDR3 DNA: TGCGCCAGCAGCTATGGACTGAACCAAGAGACCCAGTACTTC. Its protein is CASSYGLNQETQYF.